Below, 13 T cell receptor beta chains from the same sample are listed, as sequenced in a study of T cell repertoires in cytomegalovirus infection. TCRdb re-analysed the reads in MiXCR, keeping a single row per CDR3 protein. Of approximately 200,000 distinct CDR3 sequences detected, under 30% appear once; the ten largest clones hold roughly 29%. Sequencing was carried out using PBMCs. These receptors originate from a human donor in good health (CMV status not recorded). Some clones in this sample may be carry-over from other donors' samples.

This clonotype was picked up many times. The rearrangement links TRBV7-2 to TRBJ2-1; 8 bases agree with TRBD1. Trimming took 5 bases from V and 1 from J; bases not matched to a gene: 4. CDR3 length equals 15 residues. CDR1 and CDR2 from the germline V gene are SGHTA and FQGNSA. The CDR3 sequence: CASSPQGASYNEQFF. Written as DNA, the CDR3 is TGTGCCAGCAGCCCCCAGGGGGCGTCCTACAATGAGCAGTTCTTC.

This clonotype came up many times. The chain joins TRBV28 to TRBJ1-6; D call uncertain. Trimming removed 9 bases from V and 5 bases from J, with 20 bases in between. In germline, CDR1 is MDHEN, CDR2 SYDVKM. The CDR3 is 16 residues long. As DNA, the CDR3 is TGTGCCAGTTACTTAGGTGGAGGGCGACATAATTCACCCCTCCACTTT. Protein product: CASYLGGGRHNSPLHF.

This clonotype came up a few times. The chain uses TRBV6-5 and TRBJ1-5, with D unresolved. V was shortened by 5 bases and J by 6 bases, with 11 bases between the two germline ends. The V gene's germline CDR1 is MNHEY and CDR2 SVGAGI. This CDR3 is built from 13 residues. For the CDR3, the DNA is TGTGCCAGCAGTGATTTAGTGGGTCAGCCCCAGCATTTT. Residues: CASSDLVGQPQHF.

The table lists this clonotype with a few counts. CDR3 amino acids: CASSEFWPGAAGELFF. The DNA of the CDR3 is TGTGCCAGCAGTGAATTCTGGCCAGGGGCGGCCGGGGAGCTGTTTTTT. The V call is TRBV6-1, the J call TRBJ2-2; D might be TRBD1 (6 bases). The CDR3 covers 16 residues. Germline-derived CDR1 and CDR2 are MNHNS and SASEGT. The V end was cut by 2 bases, the J end by 6 bases, with 16 bases between.

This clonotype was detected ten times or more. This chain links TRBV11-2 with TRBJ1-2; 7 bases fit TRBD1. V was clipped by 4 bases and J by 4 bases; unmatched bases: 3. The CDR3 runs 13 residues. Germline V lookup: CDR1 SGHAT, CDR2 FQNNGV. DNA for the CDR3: TGTGCCAGCAGCTCCACAGGGGTCTATGGCTACACCTTC. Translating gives CASSSTGVYGYTF. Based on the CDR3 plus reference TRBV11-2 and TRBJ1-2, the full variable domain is EAGVAQSPRYKIIEKRQSVAFWCNPISGHATLYWYQQILGQGPKLLIQFQNNGVVDDSQLPKDRFSAERLKGVDSTLKIQPAKLEDSAVYLCASSSTGVYGYTFGSGTRLTVV.

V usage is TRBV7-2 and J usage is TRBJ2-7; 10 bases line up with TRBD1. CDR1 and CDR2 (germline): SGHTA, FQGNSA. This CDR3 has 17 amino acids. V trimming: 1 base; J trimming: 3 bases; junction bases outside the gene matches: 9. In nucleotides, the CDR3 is TGTGCCAGCAGCTTAGGCGCGCGCGGGACAGGGGTCTACGAGCAGTACTTC. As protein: CASSLGARGTGVYEQYF.

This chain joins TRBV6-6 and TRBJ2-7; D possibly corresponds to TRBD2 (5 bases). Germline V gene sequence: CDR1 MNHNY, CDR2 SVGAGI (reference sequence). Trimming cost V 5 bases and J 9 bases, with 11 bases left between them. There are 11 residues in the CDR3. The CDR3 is CASSHEGGQYF. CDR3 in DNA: TGTGCCAGCAGTCACGAGGGCGGGCAGTACTTC.

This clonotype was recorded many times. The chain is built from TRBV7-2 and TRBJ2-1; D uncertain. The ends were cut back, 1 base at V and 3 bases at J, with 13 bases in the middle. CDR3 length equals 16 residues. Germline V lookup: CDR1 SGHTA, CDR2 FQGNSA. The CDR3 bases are TGTGCCAGCAGCTTAGGGCCCTCCATCGACTACAATGAGCAGTTCTTC. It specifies CASSLGPSIDYNEQFF.

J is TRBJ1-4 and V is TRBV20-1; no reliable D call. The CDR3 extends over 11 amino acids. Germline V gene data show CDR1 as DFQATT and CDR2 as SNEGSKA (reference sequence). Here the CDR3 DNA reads TGCAGCGCCCAGACTGATGAAAAACTGTTTTTT. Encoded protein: CSAQTDEKLFF.

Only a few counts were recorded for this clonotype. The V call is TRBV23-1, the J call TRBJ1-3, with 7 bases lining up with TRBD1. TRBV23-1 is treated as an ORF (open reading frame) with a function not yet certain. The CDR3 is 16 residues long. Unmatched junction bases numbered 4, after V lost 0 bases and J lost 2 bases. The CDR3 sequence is CASSQSPTGAGNTIYF. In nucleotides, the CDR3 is TGCGCCAGCAGTCAATCCCCAACAGGGGCTGGAAACACCATATATTTT.

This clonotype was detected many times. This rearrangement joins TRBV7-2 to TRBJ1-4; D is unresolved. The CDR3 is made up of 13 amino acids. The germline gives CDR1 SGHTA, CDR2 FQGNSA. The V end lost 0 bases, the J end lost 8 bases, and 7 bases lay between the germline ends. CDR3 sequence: CASSLAVREKLFF. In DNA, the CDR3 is TGTGCCAGCAGCTTAGCGGTCCGGGAAAAACTGTTTTTT.

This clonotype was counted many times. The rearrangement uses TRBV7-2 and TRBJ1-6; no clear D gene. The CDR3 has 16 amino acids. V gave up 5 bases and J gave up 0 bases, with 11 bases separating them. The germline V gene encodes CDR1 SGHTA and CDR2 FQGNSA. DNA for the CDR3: TGTGCCAGCAGCGCTACAATCGTCTCCTATAATTCACCCCTCCACTTT. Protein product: CASSATIVSYNSPLHF.

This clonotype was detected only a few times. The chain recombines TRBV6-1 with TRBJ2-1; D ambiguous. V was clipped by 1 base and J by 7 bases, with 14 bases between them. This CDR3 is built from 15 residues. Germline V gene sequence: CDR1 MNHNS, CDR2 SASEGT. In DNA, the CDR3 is TGTGCCAGCAGTGAAGAAGGGCAAAGAAGGAATGAGCAGTTCTTC. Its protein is CASSEEGQRRNEQFF.